The text below deals with one T cell receptor beta chain. One junction end does not reproduce the germline sequence, and a read error may be involved. The sample originates from a study of blood T cell repertoires in COVID-19. Assay used: immunoSEQ multiplex PCR; TCRdb lists only in-frame clones, some missing. The sample lists 350,000 to 450,000 clones, over 75% occurring once. In germline, CDR1 is SGDLS, CDR2 YYNGEE. The CDR3 is 15 residues long. This TCR was sampled from a woman aged 40 to 49 with COVID-19, enrolled during active disease. V usage is TRBV9 and J usage is TRBJ2-3; TRBD2 aligns across 9 bases. Sequenced input: peripheral blood. This chain's CDR3 is CASSVRRGGTDTQYF. CDR3 bases: TGTGCCAGCAGCGTAAGGCGGGGGGGCACCGATACGCAGTATTTT.